This T cell receptor (beta chain) was profiled in a study of long-term antiretroviral therapy in people with HIV. A remark on this clone: Antigen unknown.

Held in samples before DNA extraction were roughly 1-11 million cryopreserved PBMC. Survey-level resolution applied to immunoSEQ assay v3.0. Assay used: immunoSEQ multiplex PCR; TCRdb lists only in-frame clones, some missing. The sample has fewer than 10,000 clones, more than 65% seen once. General study findings and limits: Every time point showed a repertoire led by clones expanded before ART. Diversity remained lower than transplant donor controls, even though it increased after ART. Among HIV repertoires, CDR3 length ranges were narrower than those of controls.

The CDR3 is 15 residues long. CDR1 and CDR2 (germline): MNHEY, SVGAGI. The J segment lost 3 bases and the V segment lost 6 bases, leaving 9 bases of the junction unmatched. The sequenced sample was unsorted PBMCs, obtained 0.1 years after starting antiretroviral therapy. This TCR came from a man between 40 and 49 years old with HIV. V gene TRBV6-5 combines with J gene TRBJ1-1; 8 nucleotides agree with TRBD1. The CDR3 is CASRRTGIGHTEAFF. The CDR3 coding sequence is TGTGCCAGCAGACGGACAGGGATTGGGCACACTGAAGCTTTCTTT.